The 24 T cell receptor beta chains below all came from one sample that was sequenced in a study of tumor-infiltrating lymphocytes in primary liver carcinoma. Blood RNA was derived from unsorted whole blood, and germline DNA was extracted too. Production of TCR beta cDNA used approximately 480 ng total RNA together with a constant-region primer. Three nested multiplex PCR rounds, a slightly modified ARM-PCR method, built the TCR beta libraries. Amplification in the first two PCR rounds was performed using TRBV1-TRBV30 forward primers and a C-beta reverse primer for approximately 10 cycles each. TCRdb re-called the multiplex PCR reads through MiXCR, storing one row per CDR3 protein. The table has 320,000 or so distinct CDR3 sequences, roughly two thirds seen once; the top ten hold roughly 9%. Sequences were obtained from peripheral blood. The origin of the receptors is a man aged 40-49 years with primary liver carcinoma and hepatitis B virus infection.

As concerns this clonotype: The germline gene is not matched at one end of the junction; a read error may be the cause. V gene TRBV29-1 combines with J gene TRBJ1-1; D remains ambiguous. CDR1 and CDR2 from the germline V gene are SQVTM and ANQGSEA. This CDR3 is 13 amino acids long. The CDR3 DNA follows: TGCAGCGTTGACCGACGGCTGAACACTGAAGCTATCTTT. Its protein is CSVDRRLNTEAIF.

V is TRBV29-1 and J is TRBJ1-3; no clear D gene. Trimming removed 2 bases at V and 2 bases at J, with 10 bases between. The germline CDR1 and CDR2 sequences are SQVTM and ANQGSEA. CDR3 length: 14 residues. The DNA of the CDR3 is TGCAGCGTTGAAAGAGAGGCAGCTGGAAACACCATATATTTT. Amino acid sequence: CSVEREAAGNTIYF.

The V gene is TRBV21-1, the J gene TRBJ1-2; the table's TRBD1 call for D was not verified on the DNA. TRBV21-1 is a pseudogene locus. The CDR3 is 13 amino acids. CDR3 sequence (DNA): TGTGCCAGCAAGACATCCCCCAGCTATGGCTACACCTTC. This codes for CASKTSPSYGYTF.

A note on this clonotype: A much bigger clone sits one base away, suggesting this may be a read error. V gene TRBV11-2 combines with J gene TRBJ2-6; a weak D match, TRBD1 (5 bases). The CDR3 totals 14 residues. Germline V gene data show CDR1 as SGHAT and CDR2 as FQNNGV. CDR3 amino acids: CASSLGAGANVPTF. CDR3 sequence (DNA): TGTGCCAGCAGCTTAGGGGCTGGGGCCAACGTCCCGACTTTC.

About this clonotype: A read error may explain this, as a much larger clone is one base away. This chain joins TRBV6-5 and TRBJ2-2; 10 bases align to TRBD1. The CDR3 has 14 residues. The V gene's germline CDR1 is MNHEY and CDR2 SVGAGI. Written as DNA, the CDR3 is TGTACCAGCAGAAGGGACAGGGGAACCGGGGAGCTGTTTTTT. The encoded protein is CTSRRDRGTGELFF.

Notes on this clonotype: Sequence at one end of the junction differs from germline and may be a read error. The chain recombines TRBV5-5 with TRBJ2-1; 14 bases are shared with TRBD2. Germline V gene data show CDR1 as SGHKS and CDR2 as YYEKEE (reference sequence). This CDR3 has 17 residues. The CDR3 sequence: CASTLGPGLAGANEQFF. The CDR3 DNA follows: TGTGCCAGCACCTTGGGGCCGGGACTAGCGGGAGCCAATGAGCAGTTCTTC.

The J gene is TRBJ2-5, the V gene TRBV29-1; D may be TRBD2 (5 bases). The CDR3 sequence is 13 residues long. Germline CDR1 is SQVTM and CDR2 is ANQGSEA. Trimming pared 7 bases from V and 9 bases from J, leaving 21 bases between. The CDR3 DNA reads as TGCAGCGATTCAGTTCGGGCTGGGGAGTCCCAGTACTTC. Protein: CSDSVRAGESQYF.

This clonotype showed up many times. This rearrangement joins TRBV29-1 to TRBJ1-5, with a weak D call TRBD1 (6 bases). CDR3 length: 13 amino acids. Per the germline V gene, CDR1 is SQVTM and CDR2 is ANQGSEA. Trimming cost V 6 bases and J 2 bases, with 11 bases left between them. The CDR3 here is CSVGGRGNQPQHF. CDR3 DNA sequence: TGCAGCGTCGGGGGGCGCGGCAATCAGCCCCAGCATTTT. The full variable domain, in which reference TRBV29-1 and TRBJ1-5 provide the parts outside the CDR3, is SAVISQKPSRDICQRGTSLTIQCQVDSQVTMMFWYRQQPGQSLTLIATANQGSEATYESGFVIDKFPISRPNLTFSTLTVSNMSPEDSSIYLCSVGGRGNQPQHFGDGTRLSIL.

As for this clonotype: This may be a read error, as it is one base from a much larger clone. The rearrangement joins TRBV4-2 to TRBJ2-7; the match to TRBD1 covers 7 bases. This CDR3 contains 21 residues. Germline CDR1 is LGHNA and CDR2 is YNFKEQ. This chain's CDR3 is CANSQVISRTGELLRGYEQYF. CDR3 bases: TGTGCCAACAGCCAAGTAATTTCTAGGACAGGAGAACTCCTAAGGGGTTACGAGCAGTACTTC.

This clonotype was counted once. This may arise from a read error, as a much more abundant clone is one base away. The genes are TRBV6-6 and TRBJ2-7; TRBD1 or TRBD2 may be the D gene (5 bases each). TRBJ2-1 matches the DNA end more closely, so the J call is doubtful. Germline loops: CDR1 MNHNY, CDR2 SVGAGI (reference sequence). The length of the CDR3 is 15 residues. In DNA, the CDR3 is TGTGCCAGCAGTTCCACCGGCCTGGGGACCTACGAGCAGTTCTTC. Protein product: CASSSTGLGTYEQFF.

V and J are TRBV29-1 and TRBJ1-1, with 8 bases that match TRBD1. Losses at the gene ends were 3 bases for V and 12 bases for J; bases not matched to a gene: 6. Germline CDR1 reads SQVTM; CDR2 reads ANQGSEA. This CDR3 is built from 11 residues. The CDR3 coding sequence is TGCAGCGTTGATTTGGACAGGGTAACTTTCTTT. Translated: CSVDLDRVTFF.

Only one count was recorded for this clonotype. This chain links TRBV7-2 with TRBJ2-1; the D gene is possibly TRBD2 (5 bases). The V gene's germline CDR1 is SGHTA and CDR2 FQGNSA. This CDR3 is 14 amino acids long. With 5 bases removed from V and 9 bases from J, the gap between germline ends came to 17 bases. DNA for the CDR3: TGTGCCAGCAGCCGACGGAGAGGGTTAGGTGAGCAGTTCTTC. Translating it yields CASSRRRGLGEQFF.

In the case of this clonotype: This could be a read error, since a much larger clone is one nucleotide away. The chain uses TRBV10-3 and TRBJ2-5; D possibly corresponds to TRBD2 (6 bases). Germline assignment: CDR1 ENHRY and CDR2 SYGVKD. The CDR3 has 15 amino acids. CDR3 residues: CANSEGRGGGETQYF. The CDR3 DNA is TGTGCCAACAGTGAAGGACGGGGAGGTGGGGAGACCCAGTACTTC.

Regarding this clonotype: This may come from a read error, since a much larger clone is one base off. The rearrangement links TRBV29-1 to TRBJ2-5; possible D gene TRBD1, 8 bases. The CDR3 loop spans 14 amino acids. CDR1 and CDR2 (germline): SQVTM, ANQGSEA. Here the CDR3 reads CSVEDRQGRETQCF. CDR3 DNA: TGCAGCGTTGAAGATAGACAGGGGAGGGAGACCCAGTGCTTC.

In its sample, this clonotype was seen a few times. The chain couples TRBV5-1 to TRBJ2-7, with a tentative D call TRBD2 (6 bases). From germline, CDR1 is SGHRS and CDR2 YFSETQ. The CDR3 runs to 14 residues. V was cut by 7 bases and J by 0 bases, with 14 bases left in between. DNA for the CDR3: TGCGCCAGCCGGGACTTCAGGAGCTCCTACGAGCAGTACTTC. Its protein is CASRDFRSSYEQYF. The full variable domain, completed using reference TRBV5-1 and TRBJ2-7, is KAGVTQTPRYLIKTRGQQVTLSCSPISGHRSVSWYQQTPGQGLQFLFEYFSETQRNKGNFPGRFSGRQFSNSRSEMNVSTLELGDSALYLCASRDFRSSYEQYFGPGTRLTVT.

Turning to this clonotype: The missing conserved phenylalanine or tryptophan at the end of this CDR3 makes a read error likely. The CDR3 DNA is TGTGCCAGTAGCTTTTCAGGGCAGAATACTGAAGCTTTCCTT. Its protein product is CASSFSGQNTEAFL. This chain uses TRBV11-1 with TRBJ1-1, with D maybe TRBD1 (5 bases). Germline V lookup: CDR1 SGHAT, CDR2 FQDESV (reference sequence). This CDR3 contains 14 residues.

Remarks on this clonotype: A much larger clone differs by one base, so this may be a read error. The conserved phenylalanine or tryptophan is not found at the CDR3 terminus, so this likely reflects a read error. V is TRBV4-1 and J is TRBJ1-1, with TRBD1 as a possible D gene (5 bases). The CDR3 is 15 amino acids. The germline V and J ends were trimmed by 1 base and 1 base, with 10 bases remaining between them. CDR1 is MGHRA and CDR2 is YSYEKL in the germline V gene. CDR3 nucleotide sequence: TGCGCCAGCAGCCAAGTGGAGGGGCAGAACACTGAAGCTTTCTTG. This encodes CASSQVEGQNTEAFL.

With regard to this clonotype: Germline is not matched at one junction end, which may reflect a read error. V gene TRBV11-2 combines with J gene TRBJ2-6, with a possible D match to TRBD2 (6 bases). Germline CDR1 and CDR2: SGHAT and FQNNGV. The CDR3 loop spans 14 amino acids. The DNA of the CDR3 is TGTACCAGCGGGTTGAACTCTGGGGCCAACGTCCTGACTTTC. Its translation: CTSGLNSGANVLTF.

This clonotype is a singleton in its sample. The rearrangement uses TRBV10-3 and TRBJ1-1, with a tentative D call TRBD1 (6 bases). This CDR3 region has 16 residues. The V gene's germline CDR1 is ENHRY and CDR2 SYGVKD. Trimming removed 5 bases at V and 7 bases at J, with 23 bases between. The DNA of the CDR3 is TGTGCCATCAGTCCCACCCCCGGGACAAGGGCTTTTGAAGCTTTCTTT. This sequence encodes CAISPTPGTRAFEAFF.

A remark on this clonotype: A read error may explain this, as a much larger clone is one base away. This rearrangement joins TRBV29-1 to TRBJ2-7, with D perhaps TRBD2 (6 bases). The V end was cut by 5 bases, the J end by 5 bases, with 10 bases between. This CDR3 is built from 11 residues. Germline CDR1 reads SQVTM; CDR2 reads ANQGSEA. The CDR3 bases are TGCAGCGTTAGGGAGGTAAACGAGCAGTACTTC. Protein product: CSVREVNEQYF.

The rearrangement uses TRBV7-8 and TRBJ1-3, with 7 bases matching TRBD1. This CDR3 is built from 16 residues. Germline values: CDR1 SGHVS, CDR2 FQNEAQ. The trim removed 1 base at V and 5 bases at J, leaving 8 bases unmatched. The CDR3 sequence is CASSLVVGTVRNTIYF. For the CDR3, the DNA is TGTGCCAGCAGCTTAGTGGTAGGGACAGTACGAAACACCATATATTTT.

With respect to this clonotype: A much larger clone differs by one base, so this may be a read error. CDR3 sequence (DNA): TGCAACGTTGAACAAATTCTGGCTAGCCAAGAGCAGTTCTTC. Its protein product is CNVEQILASQEQFF. The chain couples TRBV29-1 to TRBJ2-1, with D possibly matching TRBD2 (5 bases). CDR3 size: 14 residues. CDR1 is SQVTM, CDR2 ANQGSEA, per germline.

Turning to this clonotype: This sequence may be a read error, since a much larger clone differs from it by one base. The J gene is TRBJ2-7, the V gene TRBV29-1, with a possible D match to TRBD2 (6 bases). This CDR3 has 13 amino acids. Per germline, CDR1 SQVTM and CDR2 ANQGSEA. The germline V and J ends were trimmed by 4 bases and 5 bases, with 15 bases remaining between them. The CDR3, as DNA: TGCAGCGTTGGGGACGGGAGTCACCACGAGCAGTACTTC. This encodes CSVGDGSHHEQYF.

Worth noting for this clonotype: This may stem from a read error, because a much larger clone lies one nucleotide away. The V and J genes are TRBV4-3 and TRBJ2-2; D may be TRBD1 (6 bases). The CDR3 contains 17 residues. Germline assignment: CDR1 LGHNA and CDR2 YSLEER. The CDR3 coding sequence is TGCGCCAGCAGCCAAGTAGTGGGGACACCGAAGACCGGGGTGCTGTTTTTT. It codes for CASSQVVGTPKTGVLFF.